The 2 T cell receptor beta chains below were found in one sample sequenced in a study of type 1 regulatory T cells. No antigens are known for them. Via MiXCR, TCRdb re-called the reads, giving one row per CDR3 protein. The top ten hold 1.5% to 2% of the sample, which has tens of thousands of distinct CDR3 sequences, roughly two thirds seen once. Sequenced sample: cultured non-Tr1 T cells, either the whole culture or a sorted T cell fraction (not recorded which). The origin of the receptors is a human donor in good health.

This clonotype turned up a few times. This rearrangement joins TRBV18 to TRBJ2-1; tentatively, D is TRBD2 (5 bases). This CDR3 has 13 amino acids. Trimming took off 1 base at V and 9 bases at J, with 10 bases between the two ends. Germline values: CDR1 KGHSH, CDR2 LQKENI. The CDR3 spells CASSPHEGGEQFF. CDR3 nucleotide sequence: TGTGCCAGCTCACCACACGAAGGAGGTGAGCAGTTCTTC.

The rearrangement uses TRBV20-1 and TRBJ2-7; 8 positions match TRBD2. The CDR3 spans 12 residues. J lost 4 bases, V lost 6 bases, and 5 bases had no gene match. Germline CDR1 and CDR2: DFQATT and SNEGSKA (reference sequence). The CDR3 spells CSAKSGSYEQYF. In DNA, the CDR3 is TGCAGTGCGAAGAGCGGGAGTTACGAGCAGTACTTC.